This TCR beta chain was observed in a study of CD8 T cells in Susac syndrome. An input of about 0.5 to 1 ug of RNA was subjected to reverse transcription using random hexamers. TCRdb re-derived calls from the immunoSEQ multiplex PCR reads in MiXCR, one entry per CDR3 protein. In the table there are approximately 180,000 distinct CDR3 sequences, approximately 93% of which are singletons. The source of this sequence is a human donor with multiple sclerosis. The sample was CD4+ T cells from PBMCs.

CDR3 loop: CASGLGLSSYNEQFF. The DNA of the CDR3 is TGTGCCAGCGGGTTGGGACTTAGCTCCTACAATGAGCAGTTCTTC. The V call is TRBV28, the J call TRBJ2-1; a weak D match, TRBD2 (6 bases). The CDR3 contains 15 residues. V lost 8 bases, J lost 0 bases, and 14 bases lay in between. CDR1 MDHEN and CDR2 SYDVKM come from the germline V gene.